The 5 T cell receptor beta chains in this list originate from one sample, sequenced in a study of identical twins. TCRdb itself ran the 5' RACE reads through MiXCR, one entry per CDR3 protein. The sample holds approximately 230,000 distinct CDR3 sequences, over 11% seen once. Material: memory (CD45RO+) T cells sorted from blood. Receptors were obtained from a woman aged 18-29 years in good health.

This clonotype was seen a handful of times. This chain joins TRBV4-3 and TRBJ1-3; D ambiguous. Germline V gene data show CDR1 as LGHNA and CDR2 as YSLEER. V was shortened by 6 bases and J by 4 bases, with 10 bases between the two germline ends. This CDR3 contains 13 residues. The CDR3 DNA follows: TGCGCCAGCAGGAGGCGATACGGAAACACCATATATTTT. Encoded protein: CASRRRYGNTIYF.

V gene TRBV7-2 combines with J gene TRBJ2-7; no firm D call. This CDR3 has 14 residues. The germline gives CDR1 SGHTA, CDR2 FQGNSA. Trimming pared 0 bases from V and 0 bases from J, leaving 6 bases between. The CDR3 loop reads CASSLAAGSYEQYF. As DNA, the CDR3 is TGTGCCAGCAGCTTAGCGGCTGGCTCCTACGAGCAGTACTTC.

Only a few counts were recorded for this clonotype. DNA for the CDR3: TGTGCCAGCAGCCTAGTCCAACCTACAGATACGCAGTATTTT. Translating it yields CASSLVQPTDTQYF. The chain employs TRBV3-1 and TRBJ2-3; D is undetermined. The V and J ends lost 4 bases and 3 bases respectively, with 11 bases between them. The CDR3 extends over 14 amino acids. CDR1 and CDR2 from the germline V gene are LGHDT and YNNKEL (reference sequence).

This clonotype was detected a few times. The chain links TRBV7-9 to TRBJ2-2; D gene unclear. V was pared by 3 bases and J by 4 bases, with 9 bases between. Germline V gives CDR1 SEHNR, CDR2 FQNEAQ (reference sequence). This CDR3 is 14 amino acids long. For the CDR3, the DNA is TGTGCCAGCAGCTTGACACAGTCCACCGGGGAGCTGTTTTTT. This translates into CASSLTQSTGELFF.

This clonotype has at least ten counts. The gene calls are TRBV5-1 and TRBJ2-4; D unclear. The CDR3 sequence is 19 residues long. Looked up from germline, CDR1 is SGHRS and CDR2 is YFSETQ. The ends were cut back, 0 bases at V and 0 bases at J, with 19 bases in the middle. Here the CDR3 DNA reads TGCGCCAGCAGCTTGGGTCTCGTGGGCCGCACCCTAGCCAAAAACATTCAGTACTTC. Residues: CASSLGLVGRTLAKNIQYF.